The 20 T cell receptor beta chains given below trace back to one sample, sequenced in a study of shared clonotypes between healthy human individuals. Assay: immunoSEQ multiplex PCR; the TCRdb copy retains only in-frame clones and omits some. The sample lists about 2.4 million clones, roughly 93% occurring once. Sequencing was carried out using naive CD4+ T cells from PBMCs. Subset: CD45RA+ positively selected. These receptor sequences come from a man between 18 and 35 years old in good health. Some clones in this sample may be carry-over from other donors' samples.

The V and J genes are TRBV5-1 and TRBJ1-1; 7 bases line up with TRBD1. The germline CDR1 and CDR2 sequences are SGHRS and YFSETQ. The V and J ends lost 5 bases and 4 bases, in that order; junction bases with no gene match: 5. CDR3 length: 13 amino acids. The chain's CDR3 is CASSTGEATEAFF. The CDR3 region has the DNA TGCGCCAGCAGTACAGGGGAGGCCACTGAAGCTTTCTTT.

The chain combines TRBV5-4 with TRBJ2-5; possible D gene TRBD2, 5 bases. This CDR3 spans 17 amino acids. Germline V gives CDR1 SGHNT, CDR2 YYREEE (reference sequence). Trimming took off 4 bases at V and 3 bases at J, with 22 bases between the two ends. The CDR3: CASSTERLVVGEETQYF. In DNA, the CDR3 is TGTGCCAGCAGCACGGAACGATTGGTTGTCGGGGAAGAGACCCAGTACTTC.

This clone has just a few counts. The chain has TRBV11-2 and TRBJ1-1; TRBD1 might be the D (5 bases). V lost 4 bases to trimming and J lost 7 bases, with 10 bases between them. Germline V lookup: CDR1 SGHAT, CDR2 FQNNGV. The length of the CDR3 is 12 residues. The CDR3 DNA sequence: TGTGCCAGCAGCTCCCAGGGTAGTGAAGCTTTCTTT. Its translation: CASSSQGSEAFF.

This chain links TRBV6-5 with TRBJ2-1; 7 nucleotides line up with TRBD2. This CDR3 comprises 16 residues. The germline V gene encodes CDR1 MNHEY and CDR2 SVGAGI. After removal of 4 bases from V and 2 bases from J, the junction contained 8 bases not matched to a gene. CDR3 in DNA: TGTGCCAGCAGTTCAGGTGGGGGAGGGCCCTACAATGAGCAGTTCTTC. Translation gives CASSSGGGGPYNEQFF.

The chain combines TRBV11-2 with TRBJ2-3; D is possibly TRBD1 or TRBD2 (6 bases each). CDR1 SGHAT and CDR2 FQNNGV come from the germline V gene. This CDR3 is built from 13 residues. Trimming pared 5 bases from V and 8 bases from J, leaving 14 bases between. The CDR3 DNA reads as TGTGCCAGCAGCATTATACAGGGAGGTACGCAGTATTTT. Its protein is CASSIIQGGTQYF.

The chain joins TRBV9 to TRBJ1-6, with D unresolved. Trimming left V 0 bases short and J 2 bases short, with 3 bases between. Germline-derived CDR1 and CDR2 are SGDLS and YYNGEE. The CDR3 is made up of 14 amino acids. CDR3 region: CASSVDPYNSPLHF. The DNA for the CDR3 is TGTGCCAGCAGCGTAGATCCCTATAATTCACCCCTCCACTTT.

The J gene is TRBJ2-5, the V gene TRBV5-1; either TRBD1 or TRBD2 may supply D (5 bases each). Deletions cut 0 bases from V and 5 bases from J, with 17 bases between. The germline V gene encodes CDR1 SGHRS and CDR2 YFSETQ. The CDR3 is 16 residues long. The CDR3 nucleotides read TGCGCCAGCAGCTTGGAGGGACGAGGAGGAGTGGAGACCCAGTACTTC. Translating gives CASSLEGRGGVETQYF. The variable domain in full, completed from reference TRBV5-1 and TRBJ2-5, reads KAGVTQTPRYLIKTRGQQVTLSCSPISGHRSVSWYQQTPGQGLQFLFEYFSETQRNKGNFPGRFSGRQFSNSRSEMNVSTLELGDSALYLCASSLEGRGGVETQYFGPGTRLLVL.

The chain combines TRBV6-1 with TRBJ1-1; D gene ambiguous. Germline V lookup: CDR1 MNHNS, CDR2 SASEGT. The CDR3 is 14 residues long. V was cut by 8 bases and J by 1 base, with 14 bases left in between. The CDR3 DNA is TGTGCCAGCTATAAAGGCCGGGGGAACACTGAAGCTTTCTTT. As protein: CASYKGRGNTEAFF.

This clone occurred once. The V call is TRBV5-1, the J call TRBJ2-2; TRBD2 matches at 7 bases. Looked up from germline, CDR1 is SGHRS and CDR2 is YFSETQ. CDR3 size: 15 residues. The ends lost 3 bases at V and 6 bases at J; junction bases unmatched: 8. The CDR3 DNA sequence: TGCGCCAGCAGCTCTGTAGCGGGCGCGGCCGGGGAGCTGTTTTTT. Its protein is CASSSVAGAAGELFF.

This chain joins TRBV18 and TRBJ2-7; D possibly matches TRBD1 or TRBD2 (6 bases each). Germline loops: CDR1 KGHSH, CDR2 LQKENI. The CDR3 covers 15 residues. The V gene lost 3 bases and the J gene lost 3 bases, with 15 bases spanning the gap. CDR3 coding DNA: TGTGCCAGCTCACCCGGGGGCCCAGGGAGCTACGAGCAGTACTTC. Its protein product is CASSPGGPGSYEQYF. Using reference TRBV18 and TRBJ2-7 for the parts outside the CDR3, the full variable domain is NAGVMQNPRHLVRRRGQEARLRCSPMKGHSHVYWYRQLPEEGLKFMVYLQKENIIDESGMPKERFSAEFPKEGPSILRIQQVVRGDSAAYFCASSPGGPGSYEQYFGPGTRLTVT.

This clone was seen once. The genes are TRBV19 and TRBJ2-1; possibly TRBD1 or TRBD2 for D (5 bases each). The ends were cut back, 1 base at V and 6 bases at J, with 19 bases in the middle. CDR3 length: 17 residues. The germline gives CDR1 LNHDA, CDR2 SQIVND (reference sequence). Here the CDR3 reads CASSIAGVRGGSNEQFF. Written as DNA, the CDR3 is TGTGCCAGTAGTATAGCCGGGGTAAGGGGTGGGAGCAATGAGCAGTTCTTC. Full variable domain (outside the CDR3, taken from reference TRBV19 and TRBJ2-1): DGGITQSPKYLFRKEGQNVTLSCEQNLNHDAMYWYRQDPGQGLRLIYYSQIVNDFQKGDIAEGYSVSREKKESFPLTVTSAQKNPTAFYLCASSIAGVRGGSNEQFFGPGTRLTVL.

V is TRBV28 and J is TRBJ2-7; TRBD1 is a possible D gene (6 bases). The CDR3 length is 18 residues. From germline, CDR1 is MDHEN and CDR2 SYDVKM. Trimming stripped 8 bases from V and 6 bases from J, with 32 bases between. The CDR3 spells CASGRLGTWKPYEREQYF. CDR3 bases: TGTGCCAGCGGCCGCCTCGGGACATGGAAACCTTACGAGCGCGAGCAGTACTTC.

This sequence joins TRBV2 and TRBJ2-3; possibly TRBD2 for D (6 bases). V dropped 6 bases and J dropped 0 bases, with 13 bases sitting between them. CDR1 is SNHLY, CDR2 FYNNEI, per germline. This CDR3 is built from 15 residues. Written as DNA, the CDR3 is TGTGCCAGCAGGGGGAGGTTTTCTAGCACAGATACGCAGTATTTT. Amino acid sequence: CASRGRFSSTDTQYF.

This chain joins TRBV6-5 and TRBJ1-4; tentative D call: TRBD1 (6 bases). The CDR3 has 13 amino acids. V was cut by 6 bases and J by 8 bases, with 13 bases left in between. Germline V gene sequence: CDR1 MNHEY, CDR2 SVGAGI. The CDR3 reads CASRQGQREKLFF. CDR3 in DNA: TGTGCCAGCAGGCAGGGACAAAGAGAAAAACTGTTTTTT.

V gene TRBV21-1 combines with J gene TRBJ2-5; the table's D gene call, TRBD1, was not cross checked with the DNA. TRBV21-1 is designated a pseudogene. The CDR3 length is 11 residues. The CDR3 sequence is CAKTTGETQYF. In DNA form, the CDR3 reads TGTGCCAAAACGACAGGAGAGACCCAGTACTTC.

The CDR3 bases are TGTGCCAGCAGCTTACTAGGGGGCGTCACCGGGGAGCTGTTTTTT. This codes for CASSLLGGVTGELFF. The chain carries TRBV7-3 and TRBJ2-2, with 7 positions matching TRBD1. The CDR3 contains 15 residues. Trimming took 2 bases from V and 4 from J; bases not matched to a gene: 4. Germline V CDR1 and CDR2: SGHTA, FQGTGA.

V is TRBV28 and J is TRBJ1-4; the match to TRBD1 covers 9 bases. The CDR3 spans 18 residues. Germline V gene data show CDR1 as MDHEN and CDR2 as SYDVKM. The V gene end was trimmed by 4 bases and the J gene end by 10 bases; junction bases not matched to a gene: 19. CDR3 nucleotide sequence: TGTGCCAGCAGTTCCCGGGACAGGGCCCTAACGAGGGGGTTAAAACTGTTTTTT. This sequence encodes CASSSRDRALTRGLKLFF.

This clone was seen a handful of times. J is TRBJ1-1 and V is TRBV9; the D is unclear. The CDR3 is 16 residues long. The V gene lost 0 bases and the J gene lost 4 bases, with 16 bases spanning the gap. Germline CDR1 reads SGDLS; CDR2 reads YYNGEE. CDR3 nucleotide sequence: TGTGCCAGCAGCGTAGGAGTTGAGGGTCTCGGCACTGAAGCTTTCTTT. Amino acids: CASSVGVEGLGTEAFF.

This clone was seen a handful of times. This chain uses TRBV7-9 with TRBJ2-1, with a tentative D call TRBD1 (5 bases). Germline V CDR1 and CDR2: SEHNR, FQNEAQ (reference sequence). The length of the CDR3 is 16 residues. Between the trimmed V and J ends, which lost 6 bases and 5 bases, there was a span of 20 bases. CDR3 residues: CASSPTGSKGHNEQFF. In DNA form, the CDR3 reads TGTGCCAGCAGTCCGACTGGCTCGAAGGGGCACAATGAGCAGTTCTTC.

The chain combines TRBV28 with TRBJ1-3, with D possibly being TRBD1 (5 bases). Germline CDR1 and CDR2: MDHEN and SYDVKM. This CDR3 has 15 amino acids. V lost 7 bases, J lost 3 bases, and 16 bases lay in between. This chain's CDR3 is CASTPGAESGNTIYF. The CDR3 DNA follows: TGTGCCAGCACCCCTGGGGCCGAGAGTGGAAACACCATATATTTT.